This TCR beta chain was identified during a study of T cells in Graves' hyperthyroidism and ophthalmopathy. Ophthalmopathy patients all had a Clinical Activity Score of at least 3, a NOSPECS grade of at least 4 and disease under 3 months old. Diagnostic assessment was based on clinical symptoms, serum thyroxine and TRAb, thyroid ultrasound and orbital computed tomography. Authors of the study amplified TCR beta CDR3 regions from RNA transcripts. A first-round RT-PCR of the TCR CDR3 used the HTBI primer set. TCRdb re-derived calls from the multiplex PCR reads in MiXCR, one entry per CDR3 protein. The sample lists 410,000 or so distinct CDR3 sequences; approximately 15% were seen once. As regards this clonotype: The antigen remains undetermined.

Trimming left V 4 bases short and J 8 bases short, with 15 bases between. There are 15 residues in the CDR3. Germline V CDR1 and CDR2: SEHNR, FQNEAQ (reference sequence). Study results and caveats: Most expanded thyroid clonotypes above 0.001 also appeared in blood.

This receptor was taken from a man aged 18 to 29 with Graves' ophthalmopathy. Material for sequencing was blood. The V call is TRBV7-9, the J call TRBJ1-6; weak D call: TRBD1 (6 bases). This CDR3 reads CASSSGAVMHSPLHF. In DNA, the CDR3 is TGTGCCAGCAGCTCAGGGGCAGTTATGCATTCACCCCTCCACTTT.